This TCR beta chain was retrieved from a study of control samples from healthy donors and cancer patients. CDR1 MGHDK and CDR2 SYGVNS come from the germline V gene. The V and J ends lost 3 bases and 7 bases respectively, with 15 bases between them. This CDR3 region has 14 residues. The method was immunoSEQ multiplex PCR; TCRdb's version includes in-frame clones alone and lacks a portion of them. In the table there are roughly 51,000 clones, roughly nine tenths of which are singletons. This sequence was found in a man aged 35-49 years with colorectal cancer. Sequenced material: PBMCs. The V and J genes are TRBV25-1 and TRBJ1-2; D is unclear. The DNA of the CDR3 is TGTGCCAGCAGTGAGCGTTTTACGATAGGTGGCTACACCTTC. This gives the protein CASSERFTIGGYTF.